This TCR beta chain is from a study of shared clonotypes between healthy human individuals (dated by TCRdb to about 2020). Regarding the study in general: Three men and two women, aged 18 to 49 years, made up the cohort. For each donor, CD4 naive and CD4 memory were each run on three plates, CD8 naive on two plates, and CD8 memory on one plate. The study deeply sequenced blood TCR repertoires of five healthy adults to estimate repertoire size and the extent of clonotype sharing between individuals. To increase sequencing depth and limit assay-specific biases, TCR repertoire library preparation and sequencing were carried out by different laboratories using diverse techniques. Per donor, leukapheresis produced somewhere between about 0.8 and 9 billion PBMCs.

The full study reports these points: Rarefaction of sorted-subset datasets indicated incomplete sequencing despite the large sequencing depth. Sampling was restricted to blood, and TCR repertoires in tissue are likely to differ from TCR repertoires in blood. When a handful of donors were compared, the shared fraction of clonotypes was around 5% for naive CD4, 3.5% to 4% for naive CD8, more than 2% for memory CD4, and around 0.37% for memory CD8. Because the study included only a small number of donors, the genetic and exposure-history diversity represented was limited. Larger estimated clonotype richness was generally found for naive subsets than for memory subsets. Pairwise subsampling led to the expectation that sequencing depth would affect the degree of clonotype sharing among donors. Compared with non-shared clonotypes, clonotypes shared by all four sorted-subset donors had higher generation probabilities.

This clone has at least ten counts. There is no known antigen for this receptor. Per-nucleotide qualities are absent, and no much larger clonotype sits a single base away. The donors were healthy, HIV-negative adults who had no recently reported acute infections or vaccinations. All donors were Caucasian adults living in Nashville, Tennessee, USA. CD4+ T cells were enriched by magnetic negative selection, after which naive cells were positively selected on CD45RA and the negative fraction was taken as the memory subset. Blood was obtained by leukapheresis, after which PBMCs were separated by Ficoll-Histopaque density gradient centrifugation and cryopreserved in liquid nitrogen vapor phase. Analytical flow cytometry was used to check the purity and quantity of every magnetically sorted T cell population. From each sorted fraction, genomic DNA was isolated and quantified by UV absorbance on a Nanodrop 2000c.

TCR CDR3 regions were amplified from genomic DNA by multiplex PCR using the deep immunoSEQ assay. Extracted genomic DNA from each cell subset was spread evenly across all wells of several immunoSEQ 96-well plates, with each plate serving as a replicate. For sorted subsets, about 210 ng of genomic DNA, equivalent to 25,000 to 30,000 T cell genomes, went into each replicate PCR. Purified libraries were measured with a Qubit 3.0 fluorometer, size-checked on a Bioanalyzer 2100, and measured again with the KAPA Library Quantification kit. Every immunoSEQ 96-well plate was sequenced on a separate single-read 150-cycle Illumina NextSeq 550 flow cell. The authors processed their data as follows. Because only junctional sequences without quality scores were contained in the immunoSEQ output, filtering matching that applied to full-length reads could not be performed. Sequences were annotated with PyIR, a Python wrapper for IgBLAST v1.9, and V/J genes and CDR3 were assigned using IMGT germline references. Any read was removed if the V/J assignment was weak (E-value above 1e-6), the CDR3 was missing, or the read contained stop codons, out-of-frame junctions, or ambiguous translated residues. V3J clonotypes were defined by identical inferred V gene, J gene, and CDR3 amino acid sequence. Percentage overlap between repertoires was computed as shared unique clonotypes divided by the size of the smaller repertoire. Three approaches were used to assess repertoire richness: RTK rarefaction, the Chao1 estimator, and Recon v2.1 estimates of unobserved clonotypes. Generation probabilities were computed with OLGA for all TCRbeta clonotypes obtained by the gDNA method from several donors. The immuneACCESS repertoire file appears here via TCRdb, limited to in-frame rearrangements. These files lack a portion of the clones; in checked studies, under half of the deficit traces to unresolved V genes, and the cause of the others is not known. V, J and clone size are those of that table, while D and trimming were read from the DNA. Across this sample there are hundreds of thousands of clones, with about 74% seen only once. Jointly, the top ten make up about 9.3% of the sample.

The receptor was derived from a man aged 25-45 years in good health. The sequencing sample was made of memory CD4+ T cells sorted from blood. This specimen's cell subset or site label, interpreted: CD45RA-negative fraction.

The nucleotide sequence reads as follows: TGTGCCAGCTCGCTAAATACCCCACCAAACAATGAGCAGTTCTTC. Its amino acids are CASSLNTPPNNEQFF. The chain links TRBV18 with TRBJ2-1; confidence is insufficient to name the D gene. CDR1 and CDR2, per the germline V gene, are KGHSH and LQKENI. There are 15 amino acids in the CDR3, from cysteine to phenylalanine inclusive. This entry keeps only the CDR3 DNA: 45 bases, framed from base 1. V is cut by 6 bases and J by 5 bases, and the space between the germline ends is 17 bases.